This T cell receptor beta chain was observed in a study of shared clonotypes between healthy human individuals. The study, taken as a whole, reports: When compared with the clonotypes that were shared by all four sorted-subset donors, the non-shared clonotypes turned out to have lower generation probabilities.

As concerns this clone: Its antigen remains unknown.

Researchers ran the assay at a deep level. The method was immunoSEQ multiplex PCR; TCRdb's version includes in-frame clones alone and lacks a portion of them. The sample contains 2 million to 2.5 million clones, around 95% of which appear only once. Trimming removed 3 bases at V and 10 bases at J, with 10 bases between. Germline values: CDR1 SGHAT, CDR2 FQNNGV. The CDR3 is made up of 13 amino acids. The TCR comes from a man aged 18 to 30 in good health. The chain recombines TRBV11-2 with TRBJ1-6, with D perhaps TRBD1 (6 bases). Sequencing was performed on naive CD4+ T cells sorted from blood. Subset described: CD45RA+ positively selected. CDR3 region: CASSLNRVSPLHF. The DNA of the CDR3 is TGTGCCAGCAGCTTGAACAGGGTCTCACCCCTCCACTTT.